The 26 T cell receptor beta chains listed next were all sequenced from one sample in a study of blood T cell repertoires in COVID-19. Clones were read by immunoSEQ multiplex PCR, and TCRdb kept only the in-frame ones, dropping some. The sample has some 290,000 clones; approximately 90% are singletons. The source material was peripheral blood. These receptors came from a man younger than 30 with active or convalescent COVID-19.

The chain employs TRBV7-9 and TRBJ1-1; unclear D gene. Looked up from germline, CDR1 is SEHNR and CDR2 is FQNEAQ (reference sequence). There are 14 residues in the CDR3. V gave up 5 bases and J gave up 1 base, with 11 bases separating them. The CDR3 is CASSLARGNTEAFF. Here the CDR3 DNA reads TGTGCCAGCAGCCTTGCCCGGGGGAACACTGAAGCTTTCTTT.

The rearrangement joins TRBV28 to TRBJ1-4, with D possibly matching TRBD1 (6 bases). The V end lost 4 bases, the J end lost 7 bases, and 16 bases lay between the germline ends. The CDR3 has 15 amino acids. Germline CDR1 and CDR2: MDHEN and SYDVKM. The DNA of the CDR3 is TGTGCCAGCAGTTCGCCCAGCGTAGGGGGTGAAAAACTGTTTTTT. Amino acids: CASSSPSVGGEKLFF.

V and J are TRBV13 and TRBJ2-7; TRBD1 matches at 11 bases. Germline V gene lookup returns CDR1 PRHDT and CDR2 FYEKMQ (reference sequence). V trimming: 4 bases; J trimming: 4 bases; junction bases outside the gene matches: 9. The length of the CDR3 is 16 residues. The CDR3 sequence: CASSSQGDRGRYEQYF. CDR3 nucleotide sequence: TGTGCCAGCAGCTCCCAAGGGGACAGGGGGAGGTACGAGCAGTACTTC.

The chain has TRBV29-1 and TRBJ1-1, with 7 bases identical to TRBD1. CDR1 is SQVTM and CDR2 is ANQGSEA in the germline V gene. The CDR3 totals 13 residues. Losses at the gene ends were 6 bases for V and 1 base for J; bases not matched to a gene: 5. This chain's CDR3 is CSVRQGWNTEAFF. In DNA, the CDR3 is TGCAGCGTACGACAGGGATGGAACACTGAAGCTTTCTTT.

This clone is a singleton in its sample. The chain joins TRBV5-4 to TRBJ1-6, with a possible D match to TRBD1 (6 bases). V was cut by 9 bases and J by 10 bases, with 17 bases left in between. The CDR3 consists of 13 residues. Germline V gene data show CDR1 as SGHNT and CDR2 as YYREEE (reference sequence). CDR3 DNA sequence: TGTGCCACCGGGGGCAGGGAGGGATCACCCCTCCACTTT. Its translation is CATGGREGSPLHF.

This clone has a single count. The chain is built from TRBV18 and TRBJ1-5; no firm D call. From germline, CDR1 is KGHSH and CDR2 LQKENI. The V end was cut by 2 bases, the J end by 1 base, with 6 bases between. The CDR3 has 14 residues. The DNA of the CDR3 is TGTGCCAGCTCACCATCGAGGAGCAATCAGCCCCAGCATTTT. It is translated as CASSPSRSNQPQHF.

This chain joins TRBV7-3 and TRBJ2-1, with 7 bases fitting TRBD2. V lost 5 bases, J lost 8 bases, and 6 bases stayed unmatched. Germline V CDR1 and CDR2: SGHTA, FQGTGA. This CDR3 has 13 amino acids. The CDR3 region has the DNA TGTGCCAGCAGCCTGTTAGCGGGCGATGAGCAGTTCTTC. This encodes CASSLLAGDEQFF.

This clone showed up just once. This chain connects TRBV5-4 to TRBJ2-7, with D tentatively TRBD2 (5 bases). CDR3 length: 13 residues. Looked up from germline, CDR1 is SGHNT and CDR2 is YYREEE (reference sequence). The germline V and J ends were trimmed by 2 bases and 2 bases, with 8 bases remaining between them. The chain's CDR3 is CASSFNSAYEQYF. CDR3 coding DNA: TGTGCCAGCAGCTTTAATAGCGCCTACGAGCAGTACTTC.

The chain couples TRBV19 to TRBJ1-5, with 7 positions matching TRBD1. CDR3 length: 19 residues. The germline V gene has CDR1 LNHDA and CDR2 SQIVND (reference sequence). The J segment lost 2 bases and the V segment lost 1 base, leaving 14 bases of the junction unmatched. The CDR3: CASSIVSGGHGTGNQPQHF. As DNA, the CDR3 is TGTGCCAGTAGTATAGTGAGCGGGGGACATGGGACAGGCAATCAGCCCCAGCATTTT.

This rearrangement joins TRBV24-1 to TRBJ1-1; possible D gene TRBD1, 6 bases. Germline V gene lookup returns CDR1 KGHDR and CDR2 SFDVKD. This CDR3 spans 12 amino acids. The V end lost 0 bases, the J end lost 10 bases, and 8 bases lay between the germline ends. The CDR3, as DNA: TGTGCCACCAGTGATTTGCGAGGGGGAGCTTTCTTT. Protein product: CATSDLRGGAFF.

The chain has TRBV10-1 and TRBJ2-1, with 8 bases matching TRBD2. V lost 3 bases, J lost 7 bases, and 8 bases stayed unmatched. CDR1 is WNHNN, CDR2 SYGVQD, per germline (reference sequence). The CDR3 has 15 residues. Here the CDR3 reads CASSDIGGGINEQFF. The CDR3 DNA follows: TGCGCCAGCAGTGATATCGGGGGGGGCATTAATGAGCAGTTCTTC.

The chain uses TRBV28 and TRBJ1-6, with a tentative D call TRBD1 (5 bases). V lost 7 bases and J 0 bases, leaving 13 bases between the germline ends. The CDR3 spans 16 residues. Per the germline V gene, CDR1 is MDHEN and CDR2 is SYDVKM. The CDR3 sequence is CASTWGGSSYNSPLHF. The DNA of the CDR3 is TGTGCCAGCACCTGGGGCGGAAGCTCCTATAATTCACCCCTCCACTTT.

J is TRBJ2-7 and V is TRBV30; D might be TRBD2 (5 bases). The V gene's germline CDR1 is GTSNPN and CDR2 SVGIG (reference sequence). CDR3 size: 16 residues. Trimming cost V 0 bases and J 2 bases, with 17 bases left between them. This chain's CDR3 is CAWSVYFRRGTYEQYF. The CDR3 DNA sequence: TGTGCCTGGAGTGTATACTTTCGGCGAGGGACCTACGAGCAGTACTTC.

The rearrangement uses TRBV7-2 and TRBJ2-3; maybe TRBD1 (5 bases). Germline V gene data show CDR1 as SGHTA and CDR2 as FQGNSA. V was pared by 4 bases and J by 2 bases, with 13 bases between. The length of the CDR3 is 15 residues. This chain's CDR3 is CASSSGMTDTDTQYF. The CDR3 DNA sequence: TGTGCCAGCAGCTCCGGAATGACAGACACAGATACGCAGTATTTT. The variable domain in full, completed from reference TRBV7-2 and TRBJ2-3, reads GAGVSQSPSNKVTEKGKDVELRCDPISGHTALYWYRQSLGQGLEFLIYFQGNSAPDKSGLPSDRFSAERTGGSVSTLTIQRTQQEDSAVYLCASSSGMTDTDTQYFGPGTRLTVL.

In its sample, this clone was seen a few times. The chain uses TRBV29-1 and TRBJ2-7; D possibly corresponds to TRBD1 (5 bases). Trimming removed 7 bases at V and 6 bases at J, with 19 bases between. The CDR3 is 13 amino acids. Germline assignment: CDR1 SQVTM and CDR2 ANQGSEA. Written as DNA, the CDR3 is TGCAGCGGAAGAAGGGCAGGGTATTTCGAGCAGTACTTC. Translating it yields CSGRRAGYFEQYF.

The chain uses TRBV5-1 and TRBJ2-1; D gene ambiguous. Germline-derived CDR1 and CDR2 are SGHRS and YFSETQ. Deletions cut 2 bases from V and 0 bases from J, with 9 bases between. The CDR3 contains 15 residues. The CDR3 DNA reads TGCGCCAGCAGCTTCGCGGCCAGCTCCTACAATGAGCAGTTCTTC. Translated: CASSFAASSYNEQFF.

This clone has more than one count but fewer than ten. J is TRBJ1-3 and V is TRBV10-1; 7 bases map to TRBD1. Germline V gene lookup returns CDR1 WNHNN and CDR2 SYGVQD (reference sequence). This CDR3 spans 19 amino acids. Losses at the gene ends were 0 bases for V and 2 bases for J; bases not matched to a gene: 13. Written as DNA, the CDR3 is TGCGCCAGCAGTGAGTCTTTTCTCAGGGGGGAACCAGCTGGAAACACCATATATTTT. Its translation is CASSESFLRGEPAGNTIYF.

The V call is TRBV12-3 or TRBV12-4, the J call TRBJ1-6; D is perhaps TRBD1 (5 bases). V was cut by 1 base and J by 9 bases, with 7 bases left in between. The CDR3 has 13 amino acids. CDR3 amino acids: CASSLGQGSPLHF. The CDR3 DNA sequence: TGTGCCAGCAGTTTAGGCCAGGGTTCACCCCTCCACTTT.

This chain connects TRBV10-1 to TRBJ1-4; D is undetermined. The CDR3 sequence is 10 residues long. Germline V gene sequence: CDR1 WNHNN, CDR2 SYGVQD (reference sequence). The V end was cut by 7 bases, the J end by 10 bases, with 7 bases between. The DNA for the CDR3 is TGCGCCAGCATGAGTTCAAAACTGTTTTTT. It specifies CASMSSKLFF.

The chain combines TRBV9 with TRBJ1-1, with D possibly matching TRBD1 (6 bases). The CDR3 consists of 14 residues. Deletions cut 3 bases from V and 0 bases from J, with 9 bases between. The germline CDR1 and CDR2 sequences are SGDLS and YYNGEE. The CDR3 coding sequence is TGTGCCAGCAGCGCCAGGGGCGTGAACACTGAAGCTTTCTTT. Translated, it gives CASSARGVNTEAFF. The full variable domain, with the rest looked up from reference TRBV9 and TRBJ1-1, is DSGVTQTPKHLITATGQRVTLRCSPRSGDLSVYWYQQSLDQGLQFLIQYYNGEERAKGNILERFSAQQFPDLHSELNLSSLELGDSALYFCASSARGVNTEAFFGQGTRLTVV.

CDR3 sequence (DNA): TGTGCCAGCAGCTTAGTCGTGGGAGAAAGAGATACGCAGTATTTT. This translates into CASSLVVGERDTQYF. This sequence joins TRBV7-8 and TRBJ2-3, with D possibly TRBD2 on 5 matching bases. V was shortened by 1 base and J by 5 bases, with 13 bases between the two germline ends. The germline gives CDR1 SGHVS, CDR2 FQNEAQ. This CDR3 is built from 15 residues.

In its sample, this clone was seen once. The CDR3, as DNA: TGTGCCAGCAGCTCGGGACTAGCGGGAGGTTCCACCGGGGAGCTGTTTTTT. This encodes CASSSGLAGGSTGELFF. V usage is TRBV7-9 and J usage is TRBJ2-2, with TRBD2 identical over 15 bases. After removal of 4 bases from V and 4 bases from J, the junction contained 4 bases not matched to a gene. The V gene's germline CDR1 is SEHNR and CDR2 FQNEAQ (reference sequence). This CDR3 spans 17 amino acids.

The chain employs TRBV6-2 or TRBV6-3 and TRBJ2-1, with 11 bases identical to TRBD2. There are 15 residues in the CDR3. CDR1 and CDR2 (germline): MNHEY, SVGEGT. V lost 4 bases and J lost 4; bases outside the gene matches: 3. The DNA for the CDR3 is TGTGCCAGCAGTTTGTCTAGCGGGAGGTACAATGAGCAGTTCTTC. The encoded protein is CASSLSSGRYNEQFF.

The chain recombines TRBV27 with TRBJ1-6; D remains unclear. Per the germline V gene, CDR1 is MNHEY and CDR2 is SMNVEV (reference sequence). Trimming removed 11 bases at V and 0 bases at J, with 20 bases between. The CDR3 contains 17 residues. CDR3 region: CASRSAPSRSYNSPLHF. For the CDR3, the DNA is TGTGCCTCCCGCAGTGCCCCTTCCCGCTCCTATAATTCACCCCTCCACTTT.

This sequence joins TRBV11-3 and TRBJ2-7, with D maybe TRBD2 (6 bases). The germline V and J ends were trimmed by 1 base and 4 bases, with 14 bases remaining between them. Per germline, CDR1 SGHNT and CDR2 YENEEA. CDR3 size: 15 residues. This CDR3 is CASSLGNGRDYEQYF. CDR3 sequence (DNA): TGTGCCAGCAGCTTAGGAAACGGGAGAGATTACGAGCAGTACTTC.

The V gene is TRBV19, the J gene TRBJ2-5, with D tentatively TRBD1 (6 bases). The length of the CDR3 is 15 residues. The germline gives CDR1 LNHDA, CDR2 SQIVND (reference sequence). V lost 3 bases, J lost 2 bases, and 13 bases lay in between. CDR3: CASSMRGGEQETQYF. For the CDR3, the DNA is TGTGCCAGTAGTATGAGAGGGGGAGAGCAAGAGACCCAGTACTTC.